This T cell receptor (beta chain) is from a study of Ad26.COV2.S vaccination and SARS-CoV-2 variants. Regarding the study as a whole: The study found higher spike-specific TCR breadth in vaccine than placebo recipients. Those who received vaccine or placebo ended up with similar non-spike TCR breadth. Considerable breadth of spike-specific CD8+ and CD4+ T cell responses has reportedly been documented following vaccination. Estimates derived from TCR breadth and depth analyses may have underestimated total T cell responses.

For this clone: Its antigen is unidentified.

Germline assignment: CDR1 SGHVS and CDR2 FNYEAQ. V shed 7 bases and J 0 bases; nucleotides not matched to a gene: 6. CDR3 length: 14 amino acids. Sequencing used immunoSEQ multiplex PCR; TCRdb keeps in-frame clones, though not all of them. The sample consists of about 350,000 clones, approximately 90% of them appearing once. This TCR was sampled from a human donor who had recovered from COVID-19. Sequences were derived from peripheral blood, sampled after recovery from COVID-19. The V and J genes are TRBV7-6 and TRBJ2-7; 7 bases map to TRBD2. DNA of the CDR3: TGTGCCAGCAAGCGGGCTAGCGGCTCCTACGAGCAGTACTTC. Amino acid sequence: CASKRASGSYEQYF.